This T cell receptor (beta chain) was obtained from a study of T cell repertoires in cytomegalovirus infection. Turning to the study itself: CMV infection together with matching HLA type was indicated by public TCR beta signatures.

Overall study findings and caveats: Individuals carrying CMV plus the relevant HLA were identified by cumulative frequency of public TCR beta families. Dominant in the ex vivo response were TCR beta clonotypes restricted by HLA-C and specific for CMV.

V was shortened by 6 bases and J by 4 bases, with 10 bases between the two germline ends. The CDR3 loop spans 12 amino acids. The germline V gene has CDR1 SGHAT and CDR2 FQNNGV. At least ten counts were recorded for this clonotype. Its antigen is still unknown. Via MiXCR, TCRdb re-called the reads, giving one row per CDR3 protein. The sample includes some 50,000 distinct CDR3 sequences, 21% of them seen just once. The source of this sequence is a human donor in good health (CMV status not recorded). Some clones in this sample may be carry-over from other donors' samples. The sample consisted of CD8+ T cells from cultured PBMCs, taken from culture after CMV antigen stimulation. The chain joins TRBV11-2 to TRBJ2-7; the D gene is possibly TRBD2 (6 bases). CDR3 loop: CASSHGGYEQYF. CDR3 sequence (DNA): TGTGCCAGCAGTCACGGGGGATACGAGCAGTACTTC.